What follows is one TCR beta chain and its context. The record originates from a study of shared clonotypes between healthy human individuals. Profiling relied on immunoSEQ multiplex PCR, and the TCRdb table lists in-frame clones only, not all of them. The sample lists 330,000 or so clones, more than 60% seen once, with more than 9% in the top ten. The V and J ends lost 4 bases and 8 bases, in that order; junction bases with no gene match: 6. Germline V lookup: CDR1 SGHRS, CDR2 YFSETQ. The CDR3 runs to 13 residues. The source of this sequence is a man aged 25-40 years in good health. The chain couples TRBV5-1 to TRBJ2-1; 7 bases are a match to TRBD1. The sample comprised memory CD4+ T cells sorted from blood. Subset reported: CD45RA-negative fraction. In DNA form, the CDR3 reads TGCGCCAGCAGCGAACAGGGGTCCTATGAGCAGTTCTTC. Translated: CASSEQGSYEQFF.